Listed here are 12 T cell receptor beta chains from one sample, sequenced in a study of blood T cell repertoires in COVID-19. Generated by immunoSEQ multiplex PCR, the TCRdb table keeps only in-frame clones and is missing some. The sample includes some 360,000 clones, 87% of them seen just once. Sequencing input: peripheral blood. These receptor sequences come from an older woman with COVID-19, enrolled during active disease.

The chain uses TRBV7-8 and TRBJ1-2; D might be TRBD1 (5 bases). Trimming left V 5 bases short and J 6 bases short, with 10 bases between. Germline CDR1 SGHVS, CDR2 FQNEAQ. CDR3 size: 12 residues. The CDR3, as DNA: TGTGCCAGCAGCCAAGACAGCGATGGCTACACCTTC. Its translation: CASSQDSDGYTF. Full variable domain (missing parts from reference TRBV7-8 and TRBJ1-2): GAGVSQSPRYKVAKRGQDVALRCDPISGHVSLFWYQQALGQGPEFLTYFQNEAQLDKSGLPSDRFFAERPEGSVSTLKIQRTQQEDSAVYLCASSQDSDGYTFGSGTRLTVV.

The rearrangement links TRBV11-1 to TRBJ1-1; 8 nucleotides match TRBD1. Germline V gene lookup returns CDR1 SGHAT and CDR2 FQDESV (reference sequence). This CDR3 is 15 amino acids long. J gave up 8 bases and V 4 bases, and 12 bases lay outside the gene matches. The CDR3 DNA reads TGTGCCAGCAGCTACTTCACTAGGACAGGGCACGAAGCTTTCTTT. Protein product: CASSYFTRTGHEAFF. Based on the CDR3 plus reference TRBV11-1 and TRBJ1-1, the full variable domain is EAEVAQSPRYKITEKSQAVAFWCDPISGHATLYWYRQILGQGPELLVQFQDESVVDDSQLPKDRFSAERLKGVDSTLKIQPAELGDSAMYLCASSYFTRTGHEAFFGQGTRLTVV.

The gene calls are TRBV29-1 and TRBJ1-1; TRBD1 matches at 7 bases. The CDR3 length is 12 residues. The ends lost 6 bases at V and 4 bases at J; junction bases unmatched: 5. The germline CDR1 and CDR2 sequences are SQVTM and ANQGSEA. Here the CDR3 DNA reads TGCAGCGTCAACAGGGGTTCCACTGAAGCTTTCTTT. Amino acids: CSVNRGSTEAFF.

The rearrangement uses TRBV5-8 and TRBJ1-5; 8 positions agree with TRBD1. This CDR3 comprises 18 residues. The germline V gene encodes CDR1 SGHTS and CDR2 YDEGEE. Germline trimming cut 6 bases from V and 0 bases from J; bases unmatched to any gene: 14. CDR3 coding DNA: TGTGCCAGCACCAGGGGGGCGACAGGGGTAGGTAGCAATCAGCCCCAGCATTTT. This sequence encodes CASTRGATGVGSNQPQHF.

The rearrangement uses TRBV10-2 and TRBJ2-7; 10 positions match TRBD1. The germline V gene encodes CDR1 WSHSY and CDR2 SAAADI. J was trimmed by 5 bases and V by 8 bases; bases with no gene match: 3. This CDR3 region has 12 residues. As DNA, the CDR3 is TGCGCCAGCCTGACAGGGGGCGACGAGCAGTACTTC. This gives the protein CASLTGGDEQYF.

The J gene is TRBJ2-7, the V gene TRBV7-9; D is perhaps TRBD1 (6 bases). The CDR3 covers 14 residues. Deletions cut 8 bases from V and 5 bases from J, with 19 bases between. From germline, CDR1 is SEHNR and CDR2 FQNEAQ (reference sequence). CDR3: CASSQERGRHEQYF. The CDR3 DNA reads TGTGCCAGCTCGCAGGAGAGGGGGAGACACGAGCAGTACTTC. Variable domain in full (rest from reference TRBV7-9 and TRBJ2-7): DTGVSQNPRHKITKRGQNVTFRCDPISEHNRLYWYRQTLGQGPEFLTYFQNEAQLEKSRLLSDRFSAERPKGSFSTLEIQRTEQGDSAMYLCASSQERGRHEQYFGPGTRLTVT.

V and J are TRBV6-5 and TRBJ1-5; unclear D gene. Trimming pared 6 bases from V and 9 bases from J, leaving 12 bases between. The CDR3 loop spans 12 amino acids. Germline-derived CDR1 and CDR2 are MNHEY and SVGAGI. The CDR3 loop is CASRRDKGPQHF. CDR3 sequence (DNA): TGTGCCAGCAGGAGAGACAAAGGGCCCCAGCATTTT.

The CDR3 here is CASSQDRKPQGVYGYTF. The DNA for the CDR3 is TGCGCCAGCAGCCAAGATCGCAAGCCACAGGGCGTCTATGGCTACACCTTC. The chain uses TRBV4-1 and TRBJ1-2; D is possibly TRBD1 (6 bases). This CDR3 has 17 amino acids. Germline lookup yields CDR1 MGHRA and CDR2 YSYEKL. Trimming left V 0 bases short and J 4 bases short, with 18 bases between.

The chain has TRBV5-1 and TRBJ2-7, with 10 bases matching TRBD2. Germline assignment: CDR1 SGHRS and CDR2 YFSETQ. V lost 5 bases, J lost 7 bases, and 3 bases stayed unmatched. The CDR3 runs 12 residues. CDR3 loop: CASRPTSGEQYF. In nucleotides, the CDR3 is TGCGCCAGCAGGCCGACTAGCGGGGAGCAGTACTTC.

The V gene is TRBV5-6, the J gene TRBJ1-2; 9 positions match TRBD1. V was pared by 4 bases and J by 4 bases, with 8 bases of the junction left unmatched. CDR1 SGHDT and CDR2 YYEEEE come from the germline V gene. The CDR3 extends over 15 amino acids. The DNA of the CDR3 is TGTGCCAGCAGCCCAAGGGACAGGGAGACCTATGGCTACACCTTC. It is translated as CASSPRDRETYGYTF.

The chain employs TRBV11-2 and TRBJ2-5, with 8 bases that match TRBD2. Germline CDR1 is SGHAT and CDR2 is FQNNGV. This CDR3 has 16 residues. The ends lost 4 bases at V and 4 bases at J; junction bases unmatched: 11. The CDR3 region has the DNA TGTGCCAGCAGCTCCGCTCACGGGGGGGCGGCAGAGACCCAGTACTTC. Residues: CASSSAHGGAAETQYF.

The V call is TRBV7-9, the J call TRBJ1-1; 7 bases are a match to TRBD1. Germline values: CDR1 SEHNR, CDR2 FQNEAQ (reference sequence). Losses at the gene ends were 1 base for V and 1 base for J; bases not matched to a gene: 3. This CDR3 has 15 amino acids. The chain's CDR3 is CASSLVGGENTEAFF. As DNA, the CDR3 is TGTGCCAGCAGCTTAGTAGGGGGCGAGAACACTGAAGCTTTCTTT. Full variable domain (outside the CDR3, taken from reference TRBV7-9 and TRBJ1-1): DTGVSQNPRHKITKRGQNVTFRCDPISEHNRLYWYRQTLGQGPEFLTYFQNEAQLEKSRLLSDRFSAERPKGSFSTLEIQRTEQGDSAMYLCASSLVGGENTEAFFGQGTRLTVV.